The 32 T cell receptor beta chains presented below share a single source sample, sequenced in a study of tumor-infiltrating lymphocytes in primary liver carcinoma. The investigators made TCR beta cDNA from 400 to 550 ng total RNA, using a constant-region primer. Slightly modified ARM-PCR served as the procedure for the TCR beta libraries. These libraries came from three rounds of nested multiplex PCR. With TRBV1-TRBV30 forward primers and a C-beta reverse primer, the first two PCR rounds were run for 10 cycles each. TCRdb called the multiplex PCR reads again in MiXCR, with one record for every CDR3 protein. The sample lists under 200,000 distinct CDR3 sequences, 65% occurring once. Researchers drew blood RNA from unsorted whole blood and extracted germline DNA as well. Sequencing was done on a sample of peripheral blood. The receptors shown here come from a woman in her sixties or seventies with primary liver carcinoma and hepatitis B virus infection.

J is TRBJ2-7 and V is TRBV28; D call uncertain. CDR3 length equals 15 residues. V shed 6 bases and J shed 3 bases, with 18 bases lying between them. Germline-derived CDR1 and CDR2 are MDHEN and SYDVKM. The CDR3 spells CASRGFPSAGYEQYF. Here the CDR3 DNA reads TGTGCCAGCAGAGGATTTCCCTCTGCAGGCTACGAGCAGTACTTC.

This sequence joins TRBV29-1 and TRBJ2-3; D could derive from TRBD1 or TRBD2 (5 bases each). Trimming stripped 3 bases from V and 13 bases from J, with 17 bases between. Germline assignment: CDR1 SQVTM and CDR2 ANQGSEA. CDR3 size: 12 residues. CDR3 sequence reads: CSVETGADMKYF. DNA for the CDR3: TGCAGCGTTGAGACCGGGGCAGATATGAAGTATTTT.

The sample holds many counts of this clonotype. CDR3 region: CASSYSSFRTDNTGELFF. For the CDR3, the DNA is TGTGCCAGCAGTTACTCGAGTTTTCGGACAGATAACACCGGGGAGCTGTTTTTT. V and J are TRBV6-2 or TRBV6-3 and TRBJ2-2, with D perhaps matching TRBD1 (6 bases). With 0 bases removed from V and 2 bases from J, the gap between germline ends came to 16 bases. This CDR3 has 18 residues. CDR1 and CDR2 (germline): MNHEY, SVGEGT.

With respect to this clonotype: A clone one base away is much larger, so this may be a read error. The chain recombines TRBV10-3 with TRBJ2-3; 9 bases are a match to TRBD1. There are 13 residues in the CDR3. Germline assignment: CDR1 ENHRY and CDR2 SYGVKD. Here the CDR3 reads CAVSEGQGHTQYF. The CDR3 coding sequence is TGTGCCGTCAGTGAGGGACAGGGTCATACGCAGTATTTT.

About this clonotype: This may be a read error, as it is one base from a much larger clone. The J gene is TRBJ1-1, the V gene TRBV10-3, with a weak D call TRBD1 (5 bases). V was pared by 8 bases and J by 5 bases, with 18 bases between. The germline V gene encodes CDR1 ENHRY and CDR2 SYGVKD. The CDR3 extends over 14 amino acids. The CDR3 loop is CAIRRDSRQTEAFF. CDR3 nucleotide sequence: TGTGCCATCCGTCGGGACTCGCGACAAACTGAAGCTTTCTTT.

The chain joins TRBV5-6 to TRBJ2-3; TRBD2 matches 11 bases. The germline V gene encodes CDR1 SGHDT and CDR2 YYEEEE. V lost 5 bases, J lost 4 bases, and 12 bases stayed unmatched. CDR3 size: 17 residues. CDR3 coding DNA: TGTGCCAGCAGACCAGCCCCCACTAGCGGGAGAGCAGATACGCAGTATTTT. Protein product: CASRPAPTSGRADTQYF.

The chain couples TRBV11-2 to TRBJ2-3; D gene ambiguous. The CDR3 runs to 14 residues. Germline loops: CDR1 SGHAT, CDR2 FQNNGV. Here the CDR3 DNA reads TGTGACAGTAGCTTAGCTCCGTTCACAGATACGCAGTATTTT. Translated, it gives CDSSLAPFTDTQYF.

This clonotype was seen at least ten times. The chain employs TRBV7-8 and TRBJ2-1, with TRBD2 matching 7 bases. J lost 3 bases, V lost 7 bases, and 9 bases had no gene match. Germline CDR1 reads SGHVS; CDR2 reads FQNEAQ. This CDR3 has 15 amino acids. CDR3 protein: CASMGAGPHYNEQFF. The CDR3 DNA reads TGTGCCAGCATGGGAGCGGGACCCCACTACAATGAGCAGTTCTTC.

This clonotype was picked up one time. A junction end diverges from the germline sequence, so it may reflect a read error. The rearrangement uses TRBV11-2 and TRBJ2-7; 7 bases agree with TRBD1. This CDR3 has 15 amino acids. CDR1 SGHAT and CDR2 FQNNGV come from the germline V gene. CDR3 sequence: CASSFMDRTNYEQYF. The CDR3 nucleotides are TGTGCCAGCAGCTTCATGGACAGGACGAACTACGAACAGTACTTC.

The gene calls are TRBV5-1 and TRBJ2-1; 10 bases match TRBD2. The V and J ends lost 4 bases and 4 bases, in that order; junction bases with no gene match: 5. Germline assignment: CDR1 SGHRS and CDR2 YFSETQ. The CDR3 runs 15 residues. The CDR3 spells CASSRLAGEYNEQFF. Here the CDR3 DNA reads TGCGCCAGCAGCAGGCTAGCGGGAGAGTACAATGAGCAGTTCTTC. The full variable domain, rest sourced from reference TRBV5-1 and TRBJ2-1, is KAGVTQTPRYLIKTRGQQVTLSCSPISGHRSVSWYQQTPGQGLQFLFEYFSETQRNKGNFPGRFSGRQFSNSRSEMNVSTLELGDSALYLCASSRLAGEYNEQFFGPGTRLTVL.

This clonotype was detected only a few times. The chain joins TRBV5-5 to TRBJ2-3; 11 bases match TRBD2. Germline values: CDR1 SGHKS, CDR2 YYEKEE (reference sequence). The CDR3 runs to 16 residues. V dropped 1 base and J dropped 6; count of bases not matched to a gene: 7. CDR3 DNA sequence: TGTGCCAGCAGCTTGAATTTAGCGGGAGGGCTGGATACGCAGTATTTT. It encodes CASSLNLAGGLDTQYF.

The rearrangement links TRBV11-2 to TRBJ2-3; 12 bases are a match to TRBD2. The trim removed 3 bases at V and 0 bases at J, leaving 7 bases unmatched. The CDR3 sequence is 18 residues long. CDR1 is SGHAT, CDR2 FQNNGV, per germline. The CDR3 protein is CASSFPRLAGVSTDTQYF. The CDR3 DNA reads TGTGCCAGCAGCTTCCCTAGACTAGCGGGGGTCAGCACAGATACGCAGTATTTT.

This chain's CDR3 is CASSPYGQGPYEQYF. The DNA for the CDR3 is TGCGCCAGTAGCCCCTACGGACAGGGGCCATACGAGCAGTACTTC. This chain links TRBV5-1 with TRBJ2-7; 9 bases agree with TRBD1. The junction had 13 bases not matched to a gene; V was cut back by 8 bases and J by 4 bases. CDR1 and CDR2 (germline): SGHRS, YFSETQ. This CDR3 is built from 15 residues. The whole variable domain, remainder taken from reference TRBV5-1 and TRBJ2-7, is KAGVTQTPRYLIKTRGQQVTLSCSPISGHRSVSWYQQTPGQGLQFLFEYFSETQRNKGNFPGRFSGRQFSNSRSEMNVSTLELGDSALYLCASSPYGQGPYEQYFGPGTRLTVT.

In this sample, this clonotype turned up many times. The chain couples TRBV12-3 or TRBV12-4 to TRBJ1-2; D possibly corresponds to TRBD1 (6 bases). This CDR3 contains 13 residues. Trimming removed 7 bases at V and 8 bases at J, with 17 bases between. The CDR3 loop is CASTPTGSGGYTF. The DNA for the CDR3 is TGTGCCAGCACCCCTACAGGGAGTGGAGGCTACACCTTC.

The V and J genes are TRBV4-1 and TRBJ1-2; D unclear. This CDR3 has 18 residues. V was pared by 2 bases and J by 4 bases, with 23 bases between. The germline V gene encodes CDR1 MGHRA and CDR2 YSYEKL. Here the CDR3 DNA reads TGCGCCAGCAGCCAATCCCGGGATAGTTCCATTCCCCTCTATGGCTACACCTTC. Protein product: CASSQSRDSSIPLYGYTF.

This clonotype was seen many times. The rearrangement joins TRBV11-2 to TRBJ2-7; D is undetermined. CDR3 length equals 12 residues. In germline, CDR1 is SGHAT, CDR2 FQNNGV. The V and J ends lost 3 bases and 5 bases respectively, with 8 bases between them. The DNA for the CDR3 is TGTGCCAGCAGCTTTGGTATTAACGAGCAGTACTTC. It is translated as CASSFGINEQYF.

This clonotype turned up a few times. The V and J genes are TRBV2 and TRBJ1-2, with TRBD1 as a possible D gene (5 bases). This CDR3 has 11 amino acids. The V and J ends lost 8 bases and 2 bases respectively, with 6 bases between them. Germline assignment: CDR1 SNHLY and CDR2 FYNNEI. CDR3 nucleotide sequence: TGTGCCAGCCAGGGCAACTATGGCTACACCTTC. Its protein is CASQGNYGYTF.

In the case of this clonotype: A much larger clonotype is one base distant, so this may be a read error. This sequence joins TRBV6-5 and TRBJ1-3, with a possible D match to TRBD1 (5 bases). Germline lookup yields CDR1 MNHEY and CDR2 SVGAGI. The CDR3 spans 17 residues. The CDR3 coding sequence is TGTGTCAGCAGGGACGACATTGCGGGGCCCTCTGGAAACACCATATATTTT. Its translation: CVSRDDIAGPSGNTIYF.

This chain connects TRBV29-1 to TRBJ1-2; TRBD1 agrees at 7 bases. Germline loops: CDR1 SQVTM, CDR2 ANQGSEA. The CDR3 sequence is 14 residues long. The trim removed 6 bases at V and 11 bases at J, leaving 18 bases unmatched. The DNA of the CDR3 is TGCAGCGTGGCCGGACAGGTGGCAGACTATGCTTACACCTTC. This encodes CSVAGQVADYAYTF.

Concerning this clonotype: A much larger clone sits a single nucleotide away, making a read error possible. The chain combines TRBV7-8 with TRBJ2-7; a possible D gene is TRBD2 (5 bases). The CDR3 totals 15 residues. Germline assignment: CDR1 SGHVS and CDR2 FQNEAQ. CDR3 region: CASSLVGSTDYEQCF. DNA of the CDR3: TGTGCCAGCAGCTTAGTTGGTAGCACCGACTACGAGCAGTGCTTC.

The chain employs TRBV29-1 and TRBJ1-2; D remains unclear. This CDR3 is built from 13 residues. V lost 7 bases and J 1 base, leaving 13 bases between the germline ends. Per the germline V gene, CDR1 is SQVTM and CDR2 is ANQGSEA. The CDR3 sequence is CSAGMGNNYGYTF. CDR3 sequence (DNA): TGCAGCGCAGGAATGGGAAATAACTATGGCTACACCTTC.

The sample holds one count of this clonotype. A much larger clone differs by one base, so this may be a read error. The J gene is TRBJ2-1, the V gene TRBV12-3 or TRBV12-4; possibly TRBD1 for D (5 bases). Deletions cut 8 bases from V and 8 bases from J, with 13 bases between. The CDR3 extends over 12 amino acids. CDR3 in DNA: TGTGCCAGCGGACACGAGGACGATGAGCAGTTCTTC. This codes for CASGHEDDEQFF.

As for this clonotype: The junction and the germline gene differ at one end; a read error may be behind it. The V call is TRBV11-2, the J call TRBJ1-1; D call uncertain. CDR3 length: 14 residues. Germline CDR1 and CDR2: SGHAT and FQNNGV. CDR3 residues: CVSTLRAGNTEVFF. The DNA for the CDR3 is TGTGTCAGCACCTTAAGGGCAGGAAACACTGAAGTTTTCTTT.

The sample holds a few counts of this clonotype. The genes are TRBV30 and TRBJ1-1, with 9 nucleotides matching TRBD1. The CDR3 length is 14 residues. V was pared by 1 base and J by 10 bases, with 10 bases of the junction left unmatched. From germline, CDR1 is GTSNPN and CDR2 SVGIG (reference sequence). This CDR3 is CAWSGGQGALGAFF. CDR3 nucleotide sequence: TGTGCCTGGAGTGGGGGACAGGGCGCGCTTGGAGCTTTCTTT.

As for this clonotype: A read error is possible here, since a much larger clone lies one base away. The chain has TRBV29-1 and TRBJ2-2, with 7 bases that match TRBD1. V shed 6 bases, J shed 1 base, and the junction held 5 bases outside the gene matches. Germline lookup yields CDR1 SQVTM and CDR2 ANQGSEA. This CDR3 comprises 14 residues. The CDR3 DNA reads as TGCAGCGTCCAACAGGGGATGAACACCGGGGAGCTGTTTTTT. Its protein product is CSVQQGMNTGELFF.

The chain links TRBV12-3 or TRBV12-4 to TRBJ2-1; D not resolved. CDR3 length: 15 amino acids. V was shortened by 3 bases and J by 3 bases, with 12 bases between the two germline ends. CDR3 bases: TGTGCCAGCAGTTTTAGTCTTGTGTTCTACAATGAGCAGTTCTTC. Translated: CASSFSLVFYNEQFF.

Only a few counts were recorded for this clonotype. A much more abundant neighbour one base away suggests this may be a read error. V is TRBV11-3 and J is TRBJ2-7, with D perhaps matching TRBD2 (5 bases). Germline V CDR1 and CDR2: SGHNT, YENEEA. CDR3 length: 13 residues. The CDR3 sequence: CASGLGRRGEQYF. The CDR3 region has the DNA TGTGCCAGCGGCTTAGGTCGCCGGGGCGAGCAGTACTTC.

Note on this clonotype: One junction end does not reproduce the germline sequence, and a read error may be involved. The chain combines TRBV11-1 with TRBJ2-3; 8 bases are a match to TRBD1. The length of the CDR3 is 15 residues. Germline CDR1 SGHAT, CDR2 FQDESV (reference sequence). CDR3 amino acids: CAGSSGQAGTETQYF. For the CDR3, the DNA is TGTGCCGGCAGCTCGGGACAGGCTGGCACAGAAACGCAATATTTT.

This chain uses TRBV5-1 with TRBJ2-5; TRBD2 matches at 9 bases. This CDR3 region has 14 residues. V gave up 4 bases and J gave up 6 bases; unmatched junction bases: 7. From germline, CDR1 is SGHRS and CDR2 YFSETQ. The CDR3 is CASSGGLAGKTQYF. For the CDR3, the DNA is TGCGCCAGCAGCGGGGGACTAGCCGGGAAGACCCAGTACTTC.

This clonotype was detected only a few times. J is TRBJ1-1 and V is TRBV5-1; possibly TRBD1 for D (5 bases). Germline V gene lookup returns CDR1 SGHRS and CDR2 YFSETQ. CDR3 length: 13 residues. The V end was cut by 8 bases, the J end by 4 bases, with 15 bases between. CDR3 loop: CASRDLRRTEAFF. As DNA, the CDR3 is TGCGCCAGTAGGGACCTTCGGCGCACTGAAGCTTTCTTT.

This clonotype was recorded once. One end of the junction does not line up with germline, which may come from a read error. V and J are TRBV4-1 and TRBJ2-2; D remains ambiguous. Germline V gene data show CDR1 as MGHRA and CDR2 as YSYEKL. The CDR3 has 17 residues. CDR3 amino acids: CASNQVDMGFPAGELFF. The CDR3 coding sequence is TGCGCCAGCAACCAAGTAGACATGGGTTTTCCGGCCGGGGAGCTGTTTTTT.

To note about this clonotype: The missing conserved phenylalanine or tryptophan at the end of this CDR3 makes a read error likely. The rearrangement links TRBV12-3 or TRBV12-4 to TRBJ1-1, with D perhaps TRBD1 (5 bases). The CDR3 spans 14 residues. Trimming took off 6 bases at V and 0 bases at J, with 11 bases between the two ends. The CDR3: CASSLRGLNTEAFI. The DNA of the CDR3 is TGTGCCAGCAGCCTGAGGGGATTGAACACTGAAGCTTTCATC.